These T cell receptor beta chains were read from a single sample in a study of shared clonotypes between healthy human individuals. TCRdb's copy holds only in-frame clones and misses some; the assay was immunoSEQ multiplex PCR. The repertoire includes some 2.1 million clones, roughly 94% of them detected once, and 1.1% sits in the top ten. Material: naive CD8+ T cells sorted from blood. Every receptor here comes from a young man in good health. The CDR3 runs from the conserved cysteine through the conserved F or W. The D gene is left open where the match is weak. Rows give clone size only sometimes, using once, few, many, or a class for an expanded clone.

.	TRBD2	TRBV6-6	TRBJ2-1	TGTGCCAGCAGTACCTGGGGACTAGGTAACAATGAGCAGTTCTTC	CASSTWGLGNNEQFF
.	.	TRBV27	TRBJ1-1	TGTGCCAGCAGTCCCAGAGGGGAAACTGAAGCTTTCTTT	CASSPRGETEAFF
.	TRBD2	TRBV7-2	TRBJ2-7	TGTGCCAGCAGCTTAAAGGCGGGAGACTCCTACGAGCAGTACTTC	CASSLKAGDSYEQYF
.	TRBD1	TRBV28	TRBJ2-7	TGTGCCAGCAGTTTATACAGGGGCTTGTACGAGCAGTACTTC	CASSLYRGLYEQYF
once	.	TRBV25-1	TRBJ2-7	TGTGCCAGCAGTGAATTTAGGGACGAGCAGTACTTC	CASSEFRDEQYF
once	TRBD2	TRBV4-1	TRBJ2-7	TGCGCCAGCAGCCAGGGAGGGACGATTTACGAGCAGTACTTC	CASSQGGTIYEQYF
few	.	TRBV10-2	TRBJ2-1	TGCGCCAGCAGGATTCAGGTTTACAATGAGCAGTTCTTC	CASRIQVYNEQFF
.	.	TRBV2	TRBJ2-1	TGTGCCAGCAGTGAAGGGCGGGGAAGCTCCTACAATGAGCAGTTCTTC	CASSEGRGSSYNEQFF
.	.	TRBV7-9	TRBJ2-2	TGTGCCAGCAGCTTCCGGGACCCAAGCGGCGGGGAGCTGTTTTTT	CASSFRDPSGGELFF
.	.	TRBV5-1	TRBJ1-2	TGCGCCAGCAGTCCCCCGGAGGGCTATGGCTACACCTTC	CASSPPEGYGYTF
.	TRBD1	TRBV7-9	TRBJ2-3	TGTGCCAGCAGCTCGGGAGACAGGGGATGGACAGATACGCAGTATTTT	CASSSGDRGWTDTQYF
.	TRBD1	TRBV28	TRBJ2-1	TGTGCCAGCAGTTCACCGGGACAGGGGTCTCACAATGAGCAGTTCTTC	CASSSPGQGSHNEQFF
.	.	TRBV30	TRBJ2-2	TGTGCCTGGCGGATGACAGGTGGATTCGCGAACACCGGGGAGCTGTTTTTT	CAWRMTGGFANTGELFF
.	.	TRBV4-1	TRBJ2-7	TGCGCCAGCAGCCACCCACTCTCGGGACCCCTCTCCTACGAGCAGTACTTC	CASSHPLSGPLSYEQYF
.	.	TRBV7-9	TRBJ1-1	TGTGCCAGCAGCTTAGCTAAGGTAGAAGCTTTCTTT	CASSLAKVEAFF
.	.	TRBV28	TRBJ2-1	TGTGCCAGCAGTTTATTCCAGGGGAGCTCCTACAATGAGCAGTTCTTC	CASSLFQGSSYNEQFF
.	TRBD1	TRBV28	TRBJ2-2	TGTGCCAGCACTTGGACAGGGTATACCGGGGAGCTGTTTTTT	CASTWTGYTGELFF
.	.	TRBV15	TRBJ2-7	TGTGCCACCAGCAGAGATCAGATGGATTTCTCCTACGAGCAGTACTTC	CATSRDQMDFSYEQYF
.	TRBD1	TRBV27	TRBJ2-4	TGTGCCAGCAGTTTATCAATGACAGGGTTCAAAAACATTCAGTACTTC	CASSLSMTGFKNIQYF
.	TRBD2	TRBV19	TRBJ2-1	TGTGCCAGTAGTATCTCTCTAGCGGGGGTCAATGAGCAGTTCTTC	CASSISLAGVNEQFF
few	.	TRBV4-1	TRBJ1-6	TGCGCCAGCAGCCAAGAAGGACAATATTCACCCCTCCACTTT	CASSQEGQYSPLHF
.	.	TRBV28	TRBJ2-3	TGTGCCAGCACCAGTCCTCTCGCCTACACAGATACGCAGTATTTT	CASTSPLAYTDTQYF
.	.	TRBV7-9	TRBJ2-7	TGTGCCATTAATGAGGGGGACTCCTACGAGCAGTACTTC	CAINEGDSYEQYF
.	TRBD1	TRBV2	TRBJ2-2	TGTGCCAGCAGAAATACAGGGGTAGGAGGGGAGCTGTTTTTT	CASRNTGVGGELFF
.	TRBD2	TRBV5-1	TRBJ2-7	TGCGCCAGCAGCCCCGGACTAGCGGGAGATCCCTACGAGCAGTACTTC	CASSPGLAGDPYEQYF
.	.	TRBV6-5	TRBJ2-1	TGTGCCAGCAGTTACTCGACGGGGGGCGCTCACAATGAGCAGTTCTTC	CASSYSTGGAHNEQFF